The 27 T cell receptor beta chains in this list originate from one sample, sequenced in a study of shared clonotypes between healthy human individuals. Measured with immunoSEQ multiplex PCR; TCRdb has only the in-frame clones, and not every one. This table holds some 2,500,000 clones, 93% found once. Sequenced material: naive CD4+ T cells from PBMCs. Subset: CD45RA+ positively selected. The receptor source for this set is a man in his late teens or twenties in good health. Some clones in this sample may be carry-over from other donors' samples.

Regarding this clone: Other DNA sequences within the sample encode an identical CDR3. The V gene is TRBV6-5, the J gene TRBJ1-5; D ambiguous. The CDR3 is made up of 13 amino acids. Germline V CDR1 and CDR2: MNHEY, SVGAGI. V was cut by 2 bases and J by 2 bases, with 4 bases left in between. DNA for the CDR3: TGTGCCAGCAGTTACCGGGGCAATCAGCCCCAGCATTTT. Translating it yields CASSYRGNQPQHF.

A remark on this clone: Other DNA sequences in the sample encode the same CDR3. This sequence joins TRBV7-3 and TRBJ2-5; 11 bases map to TRBD2. The CDR3 contains 14 residues. The germline gives CDR1 SGHTA, CDR2 FQGTGA. Germline trimming cut 5 bases from V and 4 bases from J; bases unmatched to any gene: 3. In DNA form, the CDR3 reads TGTGCCAGCAGCCTCGGACTAGCGGGAGAGACCCAGTACTTC. Amino acid sequence: CASSLGLAGETQYF.

Points on this clone: The sample holds other DNA sequences that translate to the same CDR3. The genes are TRBV19 and TRBJ1-1; D may be TRBD1 (6 bases). Trimming removed 3 bases from V and 4 bases from J, with 9 bases in between. Germline V CDR1 and CDR2: LNHDA, SQIVND (reference sequence). There are 13 residues in the CDR3. CDR3 amino acids: CASSIGGATEAFF. CDR3 nucleotides: TGTGCCAGTAGTATCGGGGGGGCCACTGAAGCTTTCTTT.

The V gene is TRBV18, the J gene TRBJ1-2; TRBD1 agrees at 8 bases. V shed 6 bases and J 4 bases; nucleotides not matched to a gene: 7. The CDR3 consists of 14 residues. CDR1 is KGHSH and CDR2 is LQKENI in the germline V gene. The CDR3 is CASSPDTGGYGYTF. As DNA, the CDR3 is TGTGCCAGCTCCCCCGATACAGGGGGCTATGGCTACACCTTC.

The chain recombines TRBV9 with TRBJ2-3; 9 nucleotides line up with TRBD2. The CDR3 consists of 15 residues. Germline assignment: CDR1 SGDLS and CDR2 YYNGEE. J lost 2 bases, V lost 2 bases, and 3 bases had no gene match. The CDR3 DNA sequence: TGTGCCAGCAGCGTGGCGGGAGGGAACACAGATACGCAGTATTTT. This translates into CASSVAGGNTDTQYF.

The V call is TRBV9, the J call TRBJ1-2, with a possible D match to TRBD1 (5 bases). Germline assignment: CDR1 SGDLS and CDR2 YYNGEE. The CDR3 is 15 amino acids. Trimming removed 0 bases from V and 8 bases from J, with 17 bases in between. The CDR3 sequence: CASSVGGKGVGGYTF. Written as DNA, the CDR3 is TGTGCCAGCAGCGTAGGGGGCAAGGGAGTAGGAGGCTACACCTTC.

The chain carries TRBV7-9 and TRBJ2-3; no firm D call. V lost 4 bases and J 0 bases, leaving 8 bases between the germline ends. CDR1 is SEHNR, CDR2 FQNEAQ, per germline (reference sequence). CDR3 size: 14 residues. For the CDR3, the DNA is TGTGCCAGCAGCTCAGACAAGAGCACAGATACGCAGTATTTT. Its translation: CASSSDKSTDTQYF.

As regards this clone: Other DNA sequences of this sample code for an identical CDR3. The genes are TRBV7-2 and TRBJ2-7; D is ambiguous. CDR3 size: 13 residues. The V end was cut by 4 bases, the J end by 0 bases, with 7 bases between. Germline V gene data show CDR1 as SGHTA and CDR2 as FQGNSA. CDR3 DNA sequence: TGTGCCAGCAGCTCGAGGAGCTCCTACGAGCAGTACTTC. Its protein product is CASSSRSSYEQYF.

The V and J genes are TRBV6-5 and TRBJ1-2; D perhaps matches TRBD1 (6 bases). This CDR3 contains 15 residues. Germline CDR1 MNHEY, CDR2 SVGAGI. The germline V and J ends were trimmed by 5 bases and 4 bases, with 17 bases remaining between them. The CDR3 coding sequence is TGTGCCAGCAGTCCACTACAGGGTGCCCTCTATGGCTACACCTTC. As protein: CASSPLQGALYGYTF.

V usage is TRBV27 and J usage is TRBJ1-3, with D uncertain. The V gene lost 5 bases and the J gene lost 3 bases, with 8 bases spanning the gap. Germline loops: CDR1 MNHEY, CDR2 SMNVEV (reference sequence). The CDR3 loop spans 13 amino acids. CDR3 nucleotide sequence: TGTGCCAGCAGTCTACGGAATGGAAACACCATATATTTT. Translated, it gives CASSLRNGNTIYF.

CDR3 residues: CASSANDYEQYF. CDR3 in DNA: TGTGCCAGCAGTGCTAATGACTACGAGCAGTACTTC. The rearrangement joins TRBV6-6 to TRBJ2-7; D is ambiguous. Germline V lookup: CDR1 MNHNY, CDR2 SVGAGI (reference sequence). The CDR3 length is 12 residues. V was clipped by 5 bases and J by 3 bases, with 8 bases between them.

The gene calls are TRBV14 and TRBJ2-7; 13 nucleotides line up with TRBD2. This CDR3 is built from 16 residues. Germline values: CDR1 SGHDN, CDR2 FVKESK. The trim removed 5 bases at V and 5 bases at J, leaving 9 bases unmatched. CDR3 amino acids: CASSVRTSGGHDEQYF. Here the CDR3 DNA reads TGTGCCAGCAGCGTCCGGACTAGCGGGGGACATGACGAGCAGTACTTC.

The V and J genes are TRBV5-1 and TRBJ2-2; perhaps TRBD2 as D (6 bases). CDR1 is SGHRS and CDR2 is YFSETQ in the germline V gene. V was trimmed by 3 bases and J by 4 bases, leaving 10 bases between them. The CDR3 is made up of 14 amino acids. The CDR3 here is CASSSAGTTGELFF. CDR3 nucleotide sequence: TGCGCCAGCAGCTCGGCGGGGACCACCGGGGAGCTGTTTTTT. Supplemented by reference TRBV5-1 and TRBJ2-2, the full variable domain reads KAGVTQTPRYLIKTRGQQVTLSCSPISGHRSVSWYQQTPGQGLQFLFEYFSETQRNKGNFPGRFSGRQFSNSRSEMNVSTLELGDSALYLCASSSAGTTGELFFGEGSRLTVL.

The chain couples TRBV7-2 to TRBJ2-3, with a weak D call TRBD2 (5 bases). The CDR3 spans 16 residues. The V gene lost 2 bases and the J gene lost 0 bases, with 12 bases spanning the gap. Germline loops: CDR1 SGHTA, CDR2 FQGNSA. CDR3 in DNA: TGTGCCAGCAGCTTATTCCCTCGCGGGAGCACAGATACGCAGTATTTT. Encoded protein: CASSLFPRGSTDTQYF.

The table lists this clone with a count of one. The V gene is TRBV11-2, the J gene TRBJ2-3; 8 bases are a match to TRBD1. Germline V CDR1 and CDR2: SGHAT, FQNNGV. The J segment lost 6 bases and the V segment lost 6 bases, leaving 14 bases of the junction unmatched. The CDR3 covers 16 residues. The CDR3 sequence: CASRSGQGARSDTQYF. CDR3 DNA sequence: TGTGCCAGCAGGTCCGGTCAGGGGGCGCGTAGTGATACGCAGTATTTT.

V gene TRBV5-1 combines with J gene TRBJ1-1, with D perhaps matching TRBD1 (6 bases). The CDR3 contains 15 residues. Between the trimmed V and J ends, which lost 4 bases and 4 bases, there was a span of 17 bases. Germline CDR1 SGHRS, CDR2 YFSETQ. The CDR3 DNA reads as TGCGCCAGCAGCCCCCGGGCCGGGGGCATCACTGAAGCTTTCTTT. Translating gives CASSPRAGGITEAFF.

The chain joins TRBV7-2 to TRBJ2-2; 10 positions agree with TRBD2. V lost 5 bases, J lost 2 bases, and 2 bases stayed unmatched. The germline V gene encodes CDR1 SGHTA and CDR2 FQGNSA. This CDR3 spans 15 amino acids. CDR3 sequence: CASSALAGNTGELFF. The CDR3 DNA is TGTGCCAGCAGCGCACTAGCGGGAAACACCGGGGAGCTGTTTTTT.

The chain links TRBV9 to TRBJ1-1; D is perhaps TRBD1 (5 bases). Trimming left V 3 bases short and J 4 bases short, with 13 bases between. This CDR3 has 14 residues. Looked up from germline, CDR1 is SGDLS and CDR2 is YYNGEE. The CDR3 spells CASSGQVGVTEAFF. DNA of the CDR3: TGTGCCAGCAGCGGACAAGTGGGGGTCACTGAAGCTTTCTTT.

The V gene is TRBV30, the J gene TRBJ2-1, with D perhaps assigned TRBD1 or TRBD2 (5 bases each). The germline V gene encodes CDR1 GTSNPN and CDR2 SVGIG (reference sequence). The CDR3 has 16 residues. V was shortened by 3 bases and J by 0 bases, with 15 bases between the two germline ends. CDR3 coding DNA: TGTGCCTGGAGGTCGCTGGGACCCAGCTCCTACAATGAGCAGTTCTTC. Its translation: CAWRSLGPSSYNEQFF.

This clone was observed a single time. The chain couples TRBV28 to TRBJ2-7; D is perhaps TRBD1 or TRBD2 (5 bases each). Germline CDR1 is MDHEN and CDR2 is SYDVKM. Trimming shortened V by 5 bases and J by 7 bases, and 21 bases separated the two germline ends. The CDR3 is 15 residues long. CDR3 nucleotides: TGTGCCAGCAGTCAAGATTCCGGGGCCAAGGAGGAGCAGTACTTC. Residues: CASSQDSGAKEEQYF.

This clone has just one count. V usage is TRBV28 and J usage is TRBJ1-6; D gene ambiguous. Germline CDR1 reads MDHEN; CDR2 reads SYDVKM. The V gene lost 7 bases and the J gene lost 4 bases, with 11 bases spanning the gap. There are 14 residues in the CDR3. In DNA form, the CDR3 reads TGTGCCAGCATCAGATCCATGTATAATTCACCCCTCCACTTT. The encoded protein is CASIRSMYNSPLHF.

The V and J genes are TRBV5-4 and TRBJ2-1; D remains ambiguous. The CDR3 has 16 amino acids. Looked up from germline, CDR1 is SGHNT and CDR2 is YYREEE (reference sequence). The ends were cut back, 0 bases at V and 3 bases at J, with 13 bases in the middle. The CDR3 coding sequence is TGTGCCAGCAGCTTGGGCGGCAGGTCTCTCTACAATGAGCAGTTCTTC. Protein product: CASSLGGRSLYNEQFF.

This sequence joins TRBV6-1 and TRBJ1-2; 9 nucleotides agree with TRBD1. Losses at the gene ends were 2 bases for V and 8 bases for J; bases not matched to a gene: 6. Germline V gene lookup returns CDR1 MNHNS and CDR2 SASEGT. The CDR3 has 14 residues. As DNA, the CDR3 is TGTGCCAGCAGTGAACAGGGACAGGGATTCGGCTACACCTTC. Translating it yields CASSEQGQGFGYTF.

V and J are TRBV19 and TRBJ2-7, with D uncertain. Trimming took 7 bases from V and 6 from J, leaving 19 bases between them. This CDR3 comprises 14 residues. Germline CDR1 reads LNHDA; CDR2 reads SQIVND (reference sequence). The DNA of the CDR3 is TGTGCCAGTACCCCAGGTCCGTTCTGGGGCGAGCAGTACTTC. Residues: CASTPGPFWGEQYF.

J is TRBJ2-3 and V is TRBV6-5; no definite D call. The CDR3 runs to 14 residues. Germline V gene data show CDR1 as MNHEY and CDR2 as SVGAGI. The ends were cut back, 6 bases at V and 0 bases at J, with 10 bases in the middle. CDR3 sequence (DNA): TGTGCCAGCAGGCAGACGTTTAGCACAGATACGCAGTATTTT. Translated: CASRQTFSTDTQYF.

V and J are TRBV2 and TRBJ1-2, with D maybe TRBD1 (5 bases). The CDR3 is 14 amino acids. V was shortened by 6 bases and J by 8 bases, with 19 bases between the two germline ends. Per germline, CDR1 SNHLY and CDR2 FYNNEI. The CDR3 loop is CASSFSRVGGGYTF. Written as DNA, the CDR3 is TGTGCCAGCAGCTTTTCCAGGGTTGGAGGCGGCTACACCTTC. The full variable domain, rest sourced from reference TRBV2 and TRBJ1-2, is EPEVTQTPSHQVTQMGQEVILRCVPISNHLYFYWYRQILGQKVEFLVSFYNNEISEKSEIFDDQFSVERPDGSNFTLKIRSTKLEDSAMYFCASSFSRVGGGYTFGSGTRLTVV.

The V call is TRBV7-9, the J call TRBJ2-6, with D uncertain. The CDR3 extends over 14 amino acids. Germline assignment: CDR1 SEHNR and CDR2 FQNEAQ (reference sequence). Trimming stripped 5 bases from V and 5 bases from J, with 10 bases between. The CDR3 protein is CASSPPVRANVLTF. The CDR3 DNA sequence: TGTGCCAGCAGCCCGCCGGTACGGGCCAACGTCCTGACTTTC.